This TCR beta chain was identified in a study of OX40 agonist ivuxolimab in advanced cancers. As for the study in general: A mean age of around 60 years, range about 20 to 85, was recorded, and roughly 83% were male.

Notes on the study in general: The study observed clonal expansion of CD4+ and CD8+ blood T cells by week 6 at 0.1 to 3.0 mg/kg. Also showing low normalized T-cell clonal expansion were some of the nonresponders.

This clone appeared once. Its antigen is not identified. This CDR3 region has 15 residues. Germline CDR1 reads SNHLY; CDR2 reads FYNNEI. The germline V and J ends were trimmed by 0 bases and 7 bases, with 12 bases remaining between them. The assay was immunoSEQ multiplex PCR, and TCRdb's table has in-frame clones only and misses some. Here the sample spans under 90,000 clones, more than 70% being singletons. The TCR was taken from an adult with an advanced solid tumor such as melanoma, head and neck, liver or kidney cancer. The chain couples TRBV2 to TRBJ1-4, with D maybe TRBD1 (6 bases). Source: CD4+ or CD8+ T cells sorted from blood, taken in a trial of the OX40 agonist ivuxolimab. CDR3 residues: CASSEAPRGAEKLFF. As DNA, the CDR3 is TGTGCCAGCAGTGAAGCGCCCAGGGGAGCTGAAAAACTGTTTTTT.